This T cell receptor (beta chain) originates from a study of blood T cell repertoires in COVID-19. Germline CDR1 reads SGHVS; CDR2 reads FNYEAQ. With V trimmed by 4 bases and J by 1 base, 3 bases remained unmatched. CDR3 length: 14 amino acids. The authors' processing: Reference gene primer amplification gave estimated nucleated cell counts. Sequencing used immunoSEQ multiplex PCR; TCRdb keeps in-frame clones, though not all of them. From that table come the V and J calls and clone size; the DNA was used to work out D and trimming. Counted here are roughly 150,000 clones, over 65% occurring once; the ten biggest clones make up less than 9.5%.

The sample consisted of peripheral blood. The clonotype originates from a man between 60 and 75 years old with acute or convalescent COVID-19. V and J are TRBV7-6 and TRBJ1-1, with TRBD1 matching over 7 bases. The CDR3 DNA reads TGTGCCAGCAGCTCGTCAGGGGGGAACACTGAAGCTTTCTTT. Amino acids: CASSSSGGNTEAFF.